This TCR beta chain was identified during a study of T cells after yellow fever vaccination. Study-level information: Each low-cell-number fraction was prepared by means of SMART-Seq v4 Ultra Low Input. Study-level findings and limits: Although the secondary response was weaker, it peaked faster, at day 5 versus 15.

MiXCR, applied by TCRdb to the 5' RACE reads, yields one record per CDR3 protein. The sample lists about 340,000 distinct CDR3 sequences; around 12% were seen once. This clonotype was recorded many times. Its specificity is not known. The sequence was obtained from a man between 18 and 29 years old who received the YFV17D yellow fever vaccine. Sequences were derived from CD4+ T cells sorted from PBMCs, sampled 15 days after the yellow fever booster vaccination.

In nucleotides, the CDR3 is TGTGCCAGCCGAGGGACATCTAGTGATACGCAGTATTTT. Its translation is CASRGTSSDTQYF. V usage is TRBV6-2 or TRBV6-3 and J usage is TRBJ2-3; a weak D match, TRBD1 (6 bases). CDR3 size: 13 residues. Germline assignment: CDR1 MNHEY and CDR2 SVGEGT. The V end was cut by 8 bases, the J end by 6 bases, with 15 bases between.